These 28 T cell receptor beta chains were sequenced from one sample in a study of cytomegalovirus exposure and HLA in healthy donors (dated by TCRdb to 2016 to 2017). Library prep was done by the immunoSEQ multiplex PCR assay. The multiplex PCR relied on a mix of 60 forward primers for TCR Vbeta segments and 13 reverse primers for TCR Jbeta segments. TCRdb holds this immuneACCESS table with in-frame rearrangements only. Some clones are missing; in checked studies, unresolved V genes explain under half, and the rest has no known cause. The sample table contains around 99,000 clones; only one count was recorded for around 76% of them. The ten largest clonotypes hold roughly 2.3% of the sample. Sample: PBMCs. The source is a young man in good health and CMV-seronegative.

This chain's CDR3 is CASSIVAGTQYF. The CDR3 nucleotides are TGTGCCAGTAGTATAGTCGCGGGGACCCAGTACTTC. The V call is TRBV19, the J call TRBJ2-5; D is possibly TRBD2 (5 bases). The CDR3 is 12 amino acids. V was clipped by 1 base and J by 7 bases, with 7 bases between them. Germline lookup yields CDR1 LNHDA and CDR2 SQIVND (reference sequence).

This chain uses TRBV19 with TRBJ1-1; D unclear. Germline assignment: CDR1 LNHDA and CDR2 SQIVND (reference sequence). Trimming shortened V by 4 bases and J by 1 base, and 16 bases separated the two germline ends. The CDR3 sequence is 16 residues long. In nucleotides, the CDR3 is TGTGCCAGTAGTACTAATTCGGGGATTTCGAACACTGAAGCTTTCTTT. It yields the protein CASSTNSGISNTEAFF. The full variable domain, its missing parts supplied by reference TRBV19 and TRBJ1-1, is DGGITQSPKYLFRKEGQNVTLSCEQNLNHDAMYWYRQDPGQGLRLIYYSQIVNDFQKGDIAEGYSVSREKKESFPLTVTSAQKNPTAFYLCASSTNSGISNTEAFFGQGTRLTVV.

V is TRBV27 and J is TRBJ1-5; 8 bases agree with TRBD1. CDR1 is MNHEY, CDR2 SMNVEV, per germline (reference sequence). V lost 6 bases, J lost 4 bases, and 11 bases stayed unmatched. This CDR3 is built from 16 residues. The CDR3 region is CASSPSAGQDNQPQHF. The CDR3 coding sequence is TGTGCCAGCAGCCCCTCAGCGGGACAGGATAATCAGCCCCAGCATTTT.

This sequence joins TRBV2 and TRBJ2-5, with TRBD1 matching 8 bases. This CDR3 region has 15 residues. Germline lookup yields CDR1 SNHLY and CDR2 FYNNEI. The junction had 8 bases not matched to a gene; V was cut back by 6 bases and J by 2 bases. The CDR3 sequence is CASSLRGLGQETQYF. The CDR3 DNA follows: TGTGCCAGCAGCCTCAGGGGGCTGGGGCAAGAGACCCAGTACTTC.

The chain combines TRBV7-2 with TRBJ1-3; no definite D call. The V gene's germline CDR1 is SGHTA and CDR2 FQGNSA. Trimming shortened V by 3 bases and J by 0 bases, and 12 bases separated the two germline ends. This CDR3 comprises 16 residues. Written as DNA, the CDR3 is TGTGCCAGCAGCTTTTGGATGGGAGACTCTGGAAACACCATATATTTT. Its translation: CASSFWMGDSGNTIYF.

This chain joins TRBV23-1 and TRBJ1-2; TRBD1 might be the D (6 bases). TRBV23-1 is an open reading frame whose function is uncertain. This CDR3 has 15 amino acids. Trimming shortened V by 0 bases and J by 5 bases, and 13 bases separated the two germline ends. The CDR3 region is CASSQSGRGGYGYTF. DNA of the CDR3: TGCGCCAGCAGTCAATCGGGCAGGGGAGGGTATGGCTACACCTTC.

V usage is TRBV19 and J usage is TRBJ1-2; a weak D match, TRBD1 (5 bases). The CDR3 sequence is 15 residues long. Germline CDR1 is LNHDA and CDR2 is SQIVND (reference sequence). V was pared by 3 bases and J by 8 bases, with 19 bases between. CDR3 nucleotides: TGTGCCAGTAGTATCCATGTGGGGCTTATGGGAGGCTACACCTTC. Translating it yields CASSIHVGLMGGYTF.

The chain combines TRBV6-5 with TRBJ2-1, with TRBD2 identical over 12 bases. The CDR3 is 15 residues long. Germline V gives CDR1 MNHEY, CDR2 SVGAGI. V lost 4 bases and J lost 7; bases outside the gene matches: 5. The CDR3 DNA reads TGTGCCAGCAGTTGGCTAGCGGGGGGGCCTAATGAGCAGTTCTTC. This translates into CASSWLAGGPNEQFF.

The rearrangement links TRBV7-3 to TRBJ1-1; weak D call: TRBD1 (5 bases). The V gene lost 5 bases and the J gene lost 5 bases, with 15 bases spanning the gap. CDR3 length: 14 amino acids. CDR1 SGHTA and CDR2 FQGTGA come from the germline V gene. CDR3 sequence reads: CASSPGDLRTEAFF. The CDR3 DNA reads TGTGCCAGCAGCCCTGGGGACTTAAGGACTGAAGCTTTCTTT.

The V and J genes are TRBV10-3 and TRBJ2-2; 7 bases are a match to TRBD1. Germline loops: CDR1 ENHRY, CDR2 SYGVKD. Losses at the gene ends were 7 bases for V and 2 bases for J; bases not matched to a gene: 4. The CDR3 covers 14 residues. The CDR3 DNA sequence: TGTGCCATCACCGGGACAGACAACACCGGGGAGCTGTTTTTT. Protein: CAITGTDNTGELFF.

The chain is built from TRBV7-2 and TRBJ2-1; 9 positions agree with TRBD1. Germline V gene lookup returns CDR1 SGHTA and CDR2 FQGNSA. The CDR3 runs 17 residues. Trimming took 5 bases from V and 6 from J; bases not matched to a gene: 14. DNA for the CDR3: TGTGCCAGCAGCCGAACGGCAACAGGGGGCGCAGTCAATGAGCAGTTCTTC. It codes for CASSRTATGGAVNEQFF.

The V call is TRBV7-2, the J call TRBJ2-7; tentatively, D is TRBD2 (7 bases). Germline CDR1 and CDR2: SGHTA and FQGNSA. V shed 4 bases and J shed 1 base, with 14 bases lying between them. The CDR3 has 15 amino acids. The CDR3 region is CASSSGRGPSYEQYF. CDR3 coding DNA: TGTGCCAGCAGCTCCGGGCGGGGGCCATCCTACGAGCAGTACTTC.

This rearrangement joins TRBV6-1 to TRBJ2-7; D might be TRBD1 (5 bases). CDR1 and CDR2 from the germline V gene are MNHNS and SASEGT. The CDR3 length is 10 residues. Trimming stripped 3 bases from V and 9 bases from J, with 6 bases between. Here the CDR3 DNA reads TGTGCCAGCAGTGAGACAGCGCAGTACTTC. Translated, it gives CASSETAQYF.

The chain uses TRBV7-8 and TRBJ1-1; D remains ambiguous. This CDR3 is 11 amino acids long. The germline V gene encodes CDR1 SGHVS and CDR2 FQNEAQ. Trimming shortened V by 8 bases and J by 6 bases, and 10 bases separated the two germline ends. CDR3 bases: TGTGCCAGCGTCAATAGCTCTGAAGCTTTCTTT. Translated: CASVNSSEAFF.

This rearrangement joins TRBV19 to TRBJ2-7; D possibly corresponds to TRBD2 (5 bases). Trimming left V 1 base short and J 3 bases short, with 16 bases between. Germline values: CDR1 LNHDA, CDR2 SQIVND (reference sequence). This CDR3 comprises 16 residues. The CDR3 protein is CASSIVGAGEGYEQYF. CDR3 coding DNA: TGTGCCAGTAGTATAGTCGGAGCTGGTGAGGGCTACGAGCAGTACTTC.

Regarding this clone: Other DNA sequences of this sample code for an identical CDR3. The rearrangement joins TRBV12-5 to TRBJ2-1; TRBD1 might be the D (7 bases). V was shortened by 3 bases and J by 9 bases, with 24 bases between the two germline ends. The germline gives CDR1 LGHNT, CDR2 FRNRAP. The CDR3 is 17 residues long. The CDR3 DNA reads TGTGCTAGTGGTTTCAACCTAGCAGGGGGGCCACAGGGTGAGCAGTTCTTC. Its protein product is CASGFNLAGGPQGEQFF.

The chain carries TRBV19 and TRBJ1-5; weak D call: TRBD1 (6 bases). Trimming pared 6 bases from V and 2 bases from J, leaving 14 bases between. This CDR3 has 15 amino acids. Germline V gene sequence: CDR1 LNHDA, CDR2 SQIVND (reference sequence). The DNA of the CDR3 is TGTGCCAGTAGCGAACAGGGATTCGGCAATCAGCCCCAGCATTTT. Translating it yields CASSEQGFGNQPQHF.

J is TRBJ2-7 and V is TRBV29-1; 9 nucleotides align to TRBD1. The V segment lost 8 bases and the J segment 2 bases; nucleotides outside the gene matches: 13. Germline CDR1 and CDR2: SQVTM and ANQGSEA. The CDR3 extends over 15 amino acids. In DNA, the CDR3 is TGCAGCTTTTCAGGGACAGGGACCAACCCCTACGAGCAGTACTTC. Amino acids: CSFSGTGTNPYEQYF.

This clone showed up just a few times. The chain couples TRBV5-6 to TRBJ2-2; 8 bases are shared with TRBD1. CDR1 is SGHDT and CDR2 is YYEEEE in the germline V gene. The CDR3 extends over 16 amino acids. V trimming: 4 bases; J trimming: 6 bases; junction bases outside the gene matches: 11. The CDR3 loop is CASSQMDRDSPGELFF. Here the CDR3 DNA reads TGTGCCAGCAGCCAGATGGACAGGGATTCCCCCGGGGAGCTGTTTTTT.

This sequence joins TRBV2 and TRBJ1-3; 7 bases are shared with TRBD1. Germline CDR1 is SNHLY and CDR2 is FYNNEI. The CDR3 spans 15 residues. V lost 3 bases and J lost 2; bases outside the gene matches: 4. The CDR3 DNA is TGTGCCAGCAGTGAGGTGGGACAGCCTGGAAACACCATATATTTT. It codes for CASSEVGQPGNTIYF.

As regards this clone: This sample includes further DNA sequences coding for the same CDR3. The J gene is TRBJ2-1, the V gene TRBV4-2; 14 positions match TRBD2. CDR1 LGHNA and CDR2 YNFKEQ come from the germline V gene. Trimming at V came to 4 bases and at J to 4 bases, leaving 3 bases not matched to a gene. This CDR3 contains 16 residues. DNA of the CDR3: TGTGCCAGCAGCCCGGGACTAGCGGGGGATTACAATGAGCAGTTCTTC. As protein: CASSPGLAGDYNEQFF.

V gene TRBV11-2 combines with J gene TRBJ2-5; 9 bases agree with TRBD2. The J segment lost 5 bases and the V segment lost 5 bases, leaving 9 bases of the junction unmatched. In germline, CDR1 is SGHAT, CDR2 FQNNGV. The CDR3 spans 15 residues. CDR3 in DNA: TGTGCCAGCAGCGCGGGGCGGGGGGGCTTTGAGACCCAGTACTTC. Amino acids: CASSAGRGGFETQYF.

This chain uses TRBV19 with TRBJ1-2, with TRBD1 identical over 8 bases. V lost 2 bases, J lost 4 bases, and 6 bases stayed unmatched. CDR3 length: 15 residues. Germline V CDR1 and CDR2: LNHDA, SQIVND (reference sequence). For the CDR3, the DNA is TGTGCCAGTAGTATACTAGCAGGGGGCTTCTATGGCTACACCTTC. This translates into CASSILAGGFYGYTF. The variable domain in full, completed from reference TRBV19 and TRBJ1-2, reads DGGITQSPKYLFRKEGQNVTLSCEQNLNHDAMYWYRQDPGQGLRLIYYSQIVNDFQKGDIAEGYSVSREKKESFPLTVTSAQKNPTAFYLCASSILAGGFYGYTFGSGTRLTVV.

With regard to this clone: The same CDR3 can be traced to other DNA sequences in this sample. This chain uses TRBV6-6 with TRBJ1-2; 8 positions agree with TRBD1. The germline CDR1 and CDR2 sequences are MNHNY and SVGAGI (reference sequence). This CDR3 comprises 13 residues. V was pared by 6 bases and J by 4 bases, with 4 bases of the junction left unmatched. In DNA, the CDR3 is TGTGCCAGCAGCAAGGACAGGGTCTATGGCTACACCTTC. Translating gives CASSKDRVYGYTF.

This clone was detected only a few times. CDR3 in amino acids: CASSPNRGEYEQYF. The CDR3 DNA sequence: TGTGCCAGCAGTCCAAACAGGGGGGAATACGAGCAGTACTTC. This sequence joins TRBV27 and TRBJ2-7, with 8 bases lining up with TRBD1. Germline assignment: CDR1 MNHEY and CDR2 SMNVEV (reference sequence). Trimming took 5 bases from V and 4 from J; bases not matched to a gene: 7. CDR3 length: 14 residues.

The chain employs TRBV6-1 and TRBJ1-2; no definite D call. The germline CDR1 and CDR2 sequences are MNHNS and SASEGT. This CDR3 has 14 residues. V lost 7 bases and J lost 4, with 16 bases in between. CDR3 region: CASKWAGGSYGYTF. The CDR3 DNA is TGTGCCAGCAAGTGGGCGGGAGGTAGCTATGGCTACACCTTC.

This chain joins TRBV2 and TRBJ2-7; D possibly corresponds to TRBD1 (5 bases). Germline CDR1 is SNHLY and CDR2 is FYNNEI. V was clipped by 0 bases and J by 6 bases, with 9 bases between them. The CDR3 is made up of 13 amino acids. For the CDR3, the DNA is TGTGCCAGCAGTGAAGCTGGCAGGGCCGAGCAGTACTTC. It specifies CASSEAGRAEQYF. Together with reference TRBV2 and TRBJ2-7, the CDR3 gives the full variable domain: EPEVTQTPSHQVTQMGQEVILRCVPISNHLYFYWYRQILGQKVEFLVSFYNNEISEKSEIFDDQFSVERPDGSNFTLKIRSTKLEDSAMYFCASSEAGRAEQYFGPGTRLTVT.

Remarks on this clone: Lacking the conserved final phenylalanine or tryptophan, this CDR3 likely reflects a read error. V gene TRBV5-5 combines with J gene TRBJ2-7; 8 bases line up with TRBD1. The germline CDR1 and CDR2 sequences are SGHKS and YYEKEE (reference sequence). V dropped 4 bases and J dropped 2; count of bases not matched to a gene: 5. CDR3 size: 14 residues. CDR3 bases: TGTGCCAGCAGCCGCGGACAGGGAGCCTACGAGCAGTACTCC. Translated, it gives CASSRGQGAYEQYS.